These T cell receptor beta chains were read from a single sample in a study of shared clonotypes between healthy human individuals. Assay used: immunoSEQ multiplex PCR; TCRdb lists only in-frame clones, some missing. The repertoire holds approximately 1.5 million clones, with 98% as singletons. Material: naive CD4+ T cells sorted from blood. The source is a man in his thirties or forties in good health. Each CDR3 is given with its conserved first and last residue. A D gene is named only where the DNA matches it firmly. Size is stated for part of the rows, as once, few or many counts, or as a class when the clone is expanded.

NA	TRBV7-6	TRBJ1-2	NA	TGTGCCAGCAGCTTAGCGAGTGGGGCAGGGATTGGCTACACCTTC	CASSLASGAGIGYTF
NA	TRBV29-1	TRBJ2-1	NA	TGCAGCGTCCCCAGGGGGGCGGGTGAGCAGTTCTTC	CSVPRGAGEQFF
NA	TRBV5-1	TRBJ2-2	once	TGCGCCAGCAGCTTGGACCTAGATTCCGGGGAGCTGTTTTTT	CASSLDLDSGELFF
NA	TRBV9	TRBJ1-5	NA	TGTGCCAGCAGCCCGGGGGTTAGCAATCAGCCCCAGCATTTT	CASSPGVSNQPQHF
TRBD1	TRBV6-5	TRBJ2-1	NA	TGTGCCAGCAGGCTCCACACAGGGGGCCATGAGCAGTTCTTC	CASRLHTGGHEQFF
NA	TRBV9	TRBJ2-2	NA	TGTGCCAGCAGCGTAGATTGGGGCACCGGGGAGCTGTTTTTT	CASSVDWGTGELFF
NA	TRBV28	TRBJ2-2	once	TGTGCCAGCAGGGGAAGCGGCACCGGGGAGCTGTTTTTT	CASRGSGTGELFF
NA	TRBV6-1	TRBJ1-5	NA	TGTGCCAGCAGTGAGAGGGGTCCCTTTCAGCCCCAGCATTTT	CASSERGPFQPQHF
NA	TRBV7-9	TRBJ2-3	NA	TGTGCCAGCAGCTTAGCGTGGGACCCCCCCCACACAGATACGCAGTATTTT	CASSLAWDPPHTDTQYF
TRBD2	TRBV5-4	TRBJ2-3	NA	TGTGCCAGCAGCTTGATGACTAGCGGAAGCACAGATACGCAGTATTTT	CASSLMTSGSTDTQYF
NA	TRBV4-1	TRBJ1-1	NA	TGCGCCAGCAGCCAAGATCCTACCGGGGGTGAAGCTTTCTTT	CASSQDPTGGEAFF
TRBD2	TRBV7-7	TRBJ2-2	NA	TGTGCCAGCAGCCTCCGACTAGCGGGAGCTCCGAACACCGGGGAGCTGTTTTTT	CASSLRLAGAPNTGELFF
NA	TRBV30	TRBJ1-3	NA	TGTGCCTGGGACCTCGGGGGGGGAAACACCATATATTTT	CAWDLGGGNTIYF
TRBD2	TRBV9	TRBJ2-3	once	TGTGCCAGCAGGAGGGCGGCTAGCGGGTTTACCACAGATACGCAGTATTTT	CASRRAASGFTTDTQYF
NA	TRBV28	TRBJ1-4	NA	TGTGCCAGCAGGGGACACACTATTACCCTTGCAACTAATGAAAAACTGTTTTTT	CASRGHTITLATNEKLFF
NA	TRBV21-1	TRBJ2-2	NA	TGTGCCAGCAGCAAAGGGGAAAGAACGAACACCGGGGAGCTGTTTTTT	CASSKGERTNTGELFF